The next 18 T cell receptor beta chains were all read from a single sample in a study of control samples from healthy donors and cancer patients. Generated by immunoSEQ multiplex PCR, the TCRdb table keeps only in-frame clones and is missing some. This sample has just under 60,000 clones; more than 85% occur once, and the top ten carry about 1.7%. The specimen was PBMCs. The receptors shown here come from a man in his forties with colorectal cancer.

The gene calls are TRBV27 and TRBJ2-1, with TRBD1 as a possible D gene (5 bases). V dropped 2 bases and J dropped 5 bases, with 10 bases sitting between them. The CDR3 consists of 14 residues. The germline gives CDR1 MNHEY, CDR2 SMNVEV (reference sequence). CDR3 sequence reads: CASSLTRVDNEQFF. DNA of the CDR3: TGTGCCAGCAGTTTAACCAGGGTAGACAATGAGCAGTTCTTC.

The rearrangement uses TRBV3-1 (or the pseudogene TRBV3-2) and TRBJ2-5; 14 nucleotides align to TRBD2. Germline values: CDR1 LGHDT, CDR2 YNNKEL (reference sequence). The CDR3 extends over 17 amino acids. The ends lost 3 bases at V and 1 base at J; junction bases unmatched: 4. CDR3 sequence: CASSQAGTSGGQETQYF. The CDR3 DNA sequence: TGTGCCAGCAGCCAGGCCGGGACTAGCGGGGGCCAAGAGACCCAGTACTTC.

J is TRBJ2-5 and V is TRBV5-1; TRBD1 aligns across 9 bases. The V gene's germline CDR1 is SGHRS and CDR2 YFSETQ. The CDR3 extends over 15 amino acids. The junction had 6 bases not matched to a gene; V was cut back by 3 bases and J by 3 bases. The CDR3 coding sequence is TGCGCCAGCAGCTCCCTACAGGGGGCTAAAGAGACCCAGTACTTC. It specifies CASSSLQGAKETQYF.

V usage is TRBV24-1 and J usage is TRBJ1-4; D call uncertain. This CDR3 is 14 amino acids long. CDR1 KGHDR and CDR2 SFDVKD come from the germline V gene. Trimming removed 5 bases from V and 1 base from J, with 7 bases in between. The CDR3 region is CATSVWGTNEKLFF. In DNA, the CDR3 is TGTGCCACCAGTGTATGGGGAACTAATGAAAAACTGTTTTTT.

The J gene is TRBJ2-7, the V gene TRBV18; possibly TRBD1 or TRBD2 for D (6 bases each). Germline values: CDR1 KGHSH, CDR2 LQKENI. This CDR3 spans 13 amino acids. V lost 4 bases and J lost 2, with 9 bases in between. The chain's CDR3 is CASSQGGTYEQYF. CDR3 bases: TGTGCCAGCTCACAGGGGGGAACCTACGAGCAGTACTTC.

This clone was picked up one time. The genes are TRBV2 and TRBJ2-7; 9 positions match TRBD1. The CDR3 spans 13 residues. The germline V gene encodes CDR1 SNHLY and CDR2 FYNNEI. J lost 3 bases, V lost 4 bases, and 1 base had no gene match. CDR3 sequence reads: CASSGQGGYEQYF. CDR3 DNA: TGTGCCAGCAGTGGACAGGGGGGCTACGAGCAGTACTTC.

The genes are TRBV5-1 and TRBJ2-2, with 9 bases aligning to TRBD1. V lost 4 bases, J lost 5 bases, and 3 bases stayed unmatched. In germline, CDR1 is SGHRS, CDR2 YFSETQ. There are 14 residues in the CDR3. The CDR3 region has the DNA TGCGCCAGCAGCGGGACAGGGTTGACCGGGGAGCTGTTTTTT. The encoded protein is CASSGTGLTGELFF.

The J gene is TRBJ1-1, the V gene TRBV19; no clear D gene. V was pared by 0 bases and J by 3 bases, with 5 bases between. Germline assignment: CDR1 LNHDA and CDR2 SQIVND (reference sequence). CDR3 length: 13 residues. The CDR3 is CASSIDRDTEAFF. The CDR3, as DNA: TGTGCCAGTAGTATAGATCGGGACACTGAAGCTTTCTTT.

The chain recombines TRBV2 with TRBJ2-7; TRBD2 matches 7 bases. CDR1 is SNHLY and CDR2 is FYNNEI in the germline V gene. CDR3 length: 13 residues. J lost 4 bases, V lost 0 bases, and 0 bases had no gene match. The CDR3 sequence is CASSEARGYEQYF. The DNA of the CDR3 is TGTGCCAGCAGTGAAGCGCGGGGGTACGAGCAGTACTTC. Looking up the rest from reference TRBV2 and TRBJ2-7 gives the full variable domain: EPEVTQTPSHQVTQMGQEVILRCVPISNHLYFYWYRQILGQKVEFLVSFYNNEISEKSEIFDDQFSVERPDGSNFTLKIRSTKLEDSAMYFCASSEARGYEQYFGPGTRLTVT.

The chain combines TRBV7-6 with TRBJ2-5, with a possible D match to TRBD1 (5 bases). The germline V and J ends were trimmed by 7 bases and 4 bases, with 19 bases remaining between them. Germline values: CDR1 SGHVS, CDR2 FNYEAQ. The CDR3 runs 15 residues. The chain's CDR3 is CASKVRRQGRETQYF. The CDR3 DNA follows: TGTGCCAGCAAGGTCCGACGGCAGGGTCGAGAGACCCAGTACTTC.

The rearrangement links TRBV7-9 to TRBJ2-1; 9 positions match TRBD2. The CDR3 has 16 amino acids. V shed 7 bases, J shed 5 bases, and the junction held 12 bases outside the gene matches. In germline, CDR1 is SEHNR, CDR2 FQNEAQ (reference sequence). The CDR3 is CASTPGRGGPHNEQFF. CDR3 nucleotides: TGTGCCAGCACGCCCGGGCGGGGGGGCCCCCACAATGAGCAGTTCTTC.

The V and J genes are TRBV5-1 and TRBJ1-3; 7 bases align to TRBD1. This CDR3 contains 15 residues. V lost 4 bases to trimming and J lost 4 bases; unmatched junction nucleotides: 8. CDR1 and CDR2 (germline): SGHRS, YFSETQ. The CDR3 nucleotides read TGCGCCAGCAGCATAACAGGGGTATCAGGAAACACCATATATTTT. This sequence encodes CASSITGVSGNTIYF. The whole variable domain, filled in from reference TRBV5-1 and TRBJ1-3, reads KAGVTQTPRYLIKTRGQQVTLSCSPISGHRSVSWYQQTPGQGLQFLFEYFSETQRNKGNFPGRFSGRQFSNSRSEMNVSTLELGDSALYLCASSITGVSGNTIYFGEGSWLTVV.

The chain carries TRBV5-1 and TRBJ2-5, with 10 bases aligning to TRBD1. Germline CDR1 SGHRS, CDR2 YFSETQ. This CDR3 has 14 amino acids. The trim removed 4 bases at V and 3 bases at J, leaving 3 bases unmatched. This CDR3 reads CASSAGQGKETQYF. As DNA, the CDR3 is TGCGCCAGCAGCGCGGGACAGGGGAAAGAGACCCAGTACTTC.

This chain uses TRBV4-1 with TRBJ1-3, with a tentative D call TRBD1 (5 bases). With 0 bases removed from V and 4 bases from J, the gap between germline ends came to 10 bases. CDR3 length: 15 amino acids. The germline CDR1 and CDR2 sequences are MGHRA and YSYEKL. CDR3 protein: CASSQDRGDGNTIYF. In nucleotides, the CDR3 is TGCGCCAGCAGCCAAGATCGGGGGGACGGAAACACCATATATTTT.

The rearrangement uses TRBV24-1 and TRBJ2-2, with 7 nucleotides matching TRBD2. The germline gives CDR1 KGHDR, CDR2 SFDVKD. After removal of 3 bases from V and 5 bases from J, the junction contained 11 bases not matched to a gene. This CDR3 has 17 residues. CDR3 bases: TGTGCCACCAGTGATCGCGGGGGTCCCTGGAAGACCGGGGAGCTGTTTTTT. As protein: CATSDRGGPWKTGELFF.

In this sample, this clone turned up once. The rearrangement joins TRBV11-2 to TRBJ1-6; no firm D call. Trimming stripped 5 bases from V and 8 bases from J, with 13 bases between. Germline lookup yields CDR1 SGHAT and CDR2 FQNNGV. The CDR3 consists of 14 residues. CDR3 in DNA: TGTGCCAGCAGCACCCTTAGGACCGATTCACCCCTCCACTTT. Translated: CASSTLRTDSPLHF.

The CDR3 is CASSDEGGFQETQYF. The CDR3 nucleotides are TGCGCCAGCAGTGATGAGGGGGGCTTCCAAGAGACCCAGTACTTC. The rearrangement links TRBV10-2 to TRBJ2-5, with D perhaps being TRBD1 or TRBD2 (6 bases each). Looked up from germline, CDR1 is WSHSY and CDR2 is SAAADI. The CDR3 is 15 amino acids. V shed 3 bases and J shed 1 base, with 12 bases lying between them.

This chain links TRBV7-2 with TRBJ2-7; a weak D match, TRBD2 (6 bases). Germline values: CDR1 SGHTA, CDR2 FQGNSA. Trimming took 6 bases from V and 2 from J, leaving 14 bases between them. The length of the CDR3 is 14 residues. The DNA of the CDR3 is TGTGCCAGCAGACGAGAGGGACTCCCCTACGAGCAGTACTTC. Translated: CASRREGLPYEQYF.